The present TCR beta chain was sequenced within a study of blood T cell repertoires in COVID-19. This clone was counted once. Assay: immunoSEQ multiplex PCR; the TCRdb copy retains only in-frame clones and omits some. The table lists about 500,000 clones, 80% to 90% of them singletons. Sequenced material: peripheral blood. This TCR came from a young man with COVID-19, enrolled during active disease.

The CDR3 DNA reads as TGCAGTGCTAGCCGGGATCGCGAGCAGTACTTC. It specifies CSASRDREQYF. The chain uses TRBV20-1 and TRBJ2-7; D may be TRBD2 (5 bases). CDR3 length equals 11 residues. CDR1 and CDR2 (germline): DFQATT, SNEGSKA (reference sequence). V shed 3 bases and J shed 6 bases, with 9 bases lying between them.